The T cell receptor beta chain under discussion was sequenced for a study of T-cell reconstitution after alpha-beta-depleted transplantation in children. TCRbeta library construction was performed incorporating unique molecular identifiers. TCRdb re-analysed the PCR reads in MiXCR, keeping a single row per CDR3 protein. The sample yields just under 250,000 distinct CDR3 sequences, under 30% seen once. Whole-study findings and limits: Alpha-beta T cells present about two months after transplant were reported to originate from several hundred expanded graft clones.

J was trimmed by 5 bases and V by 6 bases; bases with no gene match: 8. Germline V gene lookup returns CDR1 SQVTM and CDR2 ANQGSEA. CDR3 size: 14 residues. This clonotype was detected ten times or more. As yet, its antigen is unknown. This sequence joins TRBV29-1 and TRBJ2-7, with 12 bases aligning to TRBD2. The specimen was PBMCs, collected before TCRalphabeta/CD19-depleted stem cell transplant. The TCR comes from a girl aged 2 to 9 with Fanconi anemia, due to receive a stem cell transplant. CDR3 region: CSVNGLAGLNEQYF. As DNA, the CDR3 is TGCAGCGTGAACGGACTAGCGGGACTGAACGAGCAGTACTTC.